This T cell receptor beta chain is from a study of blood T cell repertoires in COVID-19. At the level of the study: Acute-phase and convalescent COVID-19 samples originated in the United States, Italy and Spain. The cDNA or gDNA used as material had been derived from T cells, B-cell-depleted T cells, or PBMCs.

TCRdb's copy holds only in-frame clones and misses some; the assay was immunoSEQ multiplex PCR. Counted here are about 97,000 clones, 80% to 90% occurring once; the ten biggest clones make up 15%. The CDR3 loop spans 15 amino acids. V lost 1 base and J lost 4; bases outside the gene matches: 2. CDR1 and CDR2 (germline): MGHRA, YSYEKL. The TCR was taken from a human donor in a cohort sampled during active COVID-19. This sequence joins TRBV4-1 and TRBJ2-3; 10 bases are shared with TRBD1. Sequences were obtained from peripheral blood. The CDR3 sequence is CASSQGDRGADTQYF. CDR3 coding DNA: TGCGCCAGCAGCCAAGGGGACAGGGGTGCAGATACGCAGTATTTT.